One and the same sample provided the 26 T cell receptor beta chains below, sequenced in a study of blood T cells in healthy people across ages. Using a J-beta primer mix together with a sample-barcoded 5' primer, a second PCR was run for roughly 6 to 12 cycles. Each CDR3 protein gets one entry after TCRdb re-called the 5' RACE reads with MiXCR. The sample gives under 2,000,000 distinct CDR3 sequences, around half of which show up once; around 2.1% is in the top ten. Input material: blood. All receptors derive from a woman in her forties in good health.

The J gene is TRBJ2-7, the V gene TRBV7-2; TRBD2 aligns across 13 bases. With the DNA end fitting TRBJ2-5 better, the J assignment may be wrong. The germline V gene has CDR1 SGHTA and CDR2 FQGNSA. CDR3 size: 17 residues. CDR3 in DNA: TGTGCCAGCACTCCCTTCGGGACTAGCGGGGTCGTCGAGACCCAGTACTTC. Translation: CASTPFGTSGVVETQYF.

The chain carries TRBV29-1 and TRBJ1-5, with D possibly TRBD1 on 6 matching bases. The V gene lost 6 bases and the J gene lost 4 bases, with 10 bases spanning the gap. This CDR3 comprises 12 residues. The V gene's germline CDR1 is SQVTM and CDR2 ANQGSEA. Here the CDR3 DNA reads TGCAGCGTCGGGACACTAAATCAGCCCCAGCATTTT. As protein: CSVGTLNQPQHF.

The chain combines TRBV6-5 with TRBJ2-7, with no clear D. The CDR3 runs 13 residues. Germline V gene sequence: CDR1 MNHEY, CDR2 SVGAGI. V was pared by 5 bases and J by 2 bases, with 10 bases between. In DNA, the CDR3 is TGTGCCAGCAGTCCGACCTACACCTACGAGCAGTACTTC. The encoded protein is CASSPTYTYEQYF.

The J gene is TRBJ1-2, the V gene TRBV9, with D hard to call. The CDR3 is 15 residues long. Germline V gene data show CDR1 as SGDLS and CDR2 as YYNGEE. Between the trimmed V and J ends, which lost 3 bases and 2 bases, there was a span of 14 bases. The CDR3 is CASSASLSDNYGYTF. CDR3 in DNA: TGTGCCAGCAGCGCCTCGCTTTCAGACAACTATGGCTACACCTTC.

The chain couples TRBV7-6 to TRBJ2-3; D is unresolved. The CDR3 spans 13 residues. Germline values: CDR1 SGHVS, CDR2 FNYEAQ. V gave up 5 bases and J gave up 3 bases, with 9 bases separating them. This CDR3 is CASSRQKTDTQYF. CDR3 nucleotides: TGTGCCAGCAGCCGACAAAAAACAGATACGCAGTATTTT.

This clonotype was seen a few times. The V gene is TRBV20-1, the J gene TRBJ2-5; maybe TRBD1 (6 bases). Judging by the DNA end, TRBJ2-7 fits better; the J call may be wrong. Germline V gene lookup returns CDR1 DFQATT and CDR2 SNEGSKA (reference sequence). This CDR3 contains 12 residues. CDR3 in DNA: TGCAGTGCTAGAGAATTCAGGGGCGAGCAGTACTTC. It codes for CSAREFRGEQYF.

The V and J genes are TRBV4-1 and TRBJ2-5; D is perhaps TRBD1 (6 bases). V was clipped by 4 bases and J by 2 bases, with 17 bases between them. Per the germline V gene, CDR1 is MGHRA and CDR2 is YSYEKL. The CDR3 totals 16 residues. CDR3 protein: CASSRWAGTQQETQYF. The CDR3 DNA reads as TGCGCCAGCAGCCGTTGGGCCGGGACACAACAAGAGACCCAGTACTTC.

The CDR3 region is CASSNRRWGPEYNEQFF. CDR3 DNA sequence: TGTGCCAGCAGCAACCGCCGATGGGGGCCCGAATACAATGAGCAGTTCTTC. The gene calls are TRBV21-1 and TRBJ2-1; TRBD1 is taken as the D call from the table, unchecked against the DNA. TRBV21-1 is deemed a pseudogene. The CDR3 is made up of 17 amino acids.

This rearrangement joins TRBV4-1 to TRBJ2-4, with 9 bases matching TRBD1. The J call may be mistaken, given a closer DNA end match to TRBJ2-5. The CDR3 runs to 18 residues. Germline V gene lookup returns CDR1 MGHRA and CDR2 YSYEKL. Here the CDR3 reads CASGPTNTGTGRGETQYF. For the CDR3, the DNA is TGCGCCAGCGGCCCGACCAATACCGGGACAGGGAGAGGAGAGACCCAGTACTTC.

This sequence joins TRBV5-6 and TRBJ2-7; D gene uncertain. The CDR3 covers 12 residues. Trimming took off 7 bases at V and 1 base at J, with 9 bases between the two ends. Per germline, CDR1 SGHDT and CDR2 YYEEEE. CDR3 coding DNA: TGTGCCAGCGTATCAGCTTCCTACGAGCAGTACTTC. This codes for CASVSASYEQYF.

The chain carries TRBV27 and TRBJ2-1; D is unresolved. Per the germline V gene, CDR1 is MNHEY and CDR2 is SMNVEV (reference sequence). The length of the CDR3 is 13 residues. V was cut by 3 bases and J by 5 bases, with 8 bases left in between. The CDR3 DNA is TGTGCCAGCAGTTTCGACACAAACAATGAGCAGTTCTTC. It encodes CASSFDTNNEQFF.

The J gene is TRBJ2-3, the V gene TRBV6-2 or TRBV6-3, with 9 bases matching TRBD2. This CDR3 has 13 residues. V lost 10 bases, J lost 6 bases, and 8 bases stayed unmatched. Germline CDR1 is MNHEY and CDR2 is SVGEGT. The CDR3 nucleotides are TGTGCCAAGGGACTAGCCGGGTTGGATACGCAGTATTTT. Encoded protein: CAKGLAGLDTQYF.

The sample holds a few counts of this clonotype. Written as DNA, the CDR3 is TGCGCCAGCAGCTCCCACGTGGACTATGGCTACACCTTC. Translated: CASSSHVDYGYTF. This chain links TRBV5-1 with TRBJ1-2; D not certain. V shed 3 bases and J shed 3 bases, with 9 bases lying between them. The germline CDR1 and CDR2 sequences are SGHRS and YFSETQ. The CDR3 sequence is 13 residues long.

The CDR3 reads CATSDLGRQINQPQHF. CDR3 bases: TGTGCCACCAGTGATTTAGGGCGCCAGATTAATCAGCCCCAGCATTTT. V and J are TRBV24-1 and TRBJ1-5, with unresolved D. The germline CDR1 and CDR2 sequences are KGHDR and SFDVKD. The V end was cut by 1 base, the J end by 4 bases, with 13 bases between. This CDR3 contains 16 residues.

The J gene is TRBJ2-2, the V gene TRBV28; 8 nucleotides align to TRBD2. Germline CDR1 MDHEN, CDR2 SYDVKM. V lost 4 bases to trimming and J lost 7 bases; unmatched junction nucleotides: 11. The CDR3 length is 16 residues. CDR3 bases: TGTGCCAGCAGTTCCGGGACTAGGGTTTCTATCGGGGAGCTGTTTTTT. It codes for CASSSGTRVSIGELFF.

The chain couples TRBV7-2 to TRBJ2-3; perhaps TRBD2 as D (6 bases). This CDR3 is 16 amino acids long. The germline V gene encodes CDR1 SGHTA and CDR2 FQGNSA. With 5 bases removed from V and 4 bases from J, the gap between germline ends came to 19 bases. The CDR3 loop reads CASSRRDSRSADTQYF. The CDR3 nucleotides read TGTGCCAGCAGCCGGAGGGACTCCCGAAGTGCAGATACGCAGTATTTT.

This clonotype was counted between two and nine times. V and J are TRBV28 and TRBJ1-4; a possible D gene is TRBD1 (5 bases). The CDR3 length is 17 residues. Trimming took off 6 bases at V and 5 bases at J, with 22 bases between the two ends. Germline CDR1 is MDHEN and CDR2 is SYDVKM. DNA for the CDR3: TGTGCCAGCAGCCAGCCAATTCCCGGGACCAACAATGAAAAACTGTTTTTT. Its translation is CASSQPIPGTNNEKLFF.

A word on this clonotype: Relative to the germline gene, one junction end is altered; a read error may explain this. The chain is built from TRBV20-1 and TRBJ2-1; 7 bases agree with TRBD2. Germline assignment: CDR1 DFQATT and CDR2 SNEGSKA (reference sequence). The length of the CDR3 is 14 residues. CDR3 in DNA: TGCGGTGCTAGCGGACGGACGGGCGGTATGGAGCAGTTCTTC. Translated: CGASGRTGGMEQFF.

Only a few counts were recorded for this clonotype. The rearrangement links TRBV4-2 to TRBJ1-2; the D gene is possibly TRBD1 (5 bases). The germline V gene has CDR1 LGHNA and CDR2 YNFKEQ. V lost 1 base and J 8 bases, leaving 8 bases between the germline ends. There are 12 residues in the CDR3. This CDR3 is CASSQGPGGYTF. The CDR3 nucleotides read TGTGCCAGCAGCCAAGGCCCAGGGGGCTACACCTTC.

The chain couples TRBV7-8 to TRBJ2-5; either TRBD1 or TRBD2 may fit D (5 bases each). This CDR3 has 15 residues. Germline V gives CDR1 SGHVS, CDR2 FQNEAQ. V shed 1 base and J shed 1 base, with 10 bases lying between them. The CDR3 here is CASSLEWGPQETQYF. CDR3 bases: TGTGCCAGCAGCTTAGAATGGGGACCCCAAGAGACCCAGTACTTC.

This chain connects TRBV7-2 to TRBJ2-3; a possible D gene is TRBD1 (6 bases). V was shortened by 1 base and J by 2 bases, with 13 bases between the two germline ends. The germline V gene has CDR1 SGHTA and CDR2 FQGNSA. This CDR3 has 16 residues. This CDR3 reads CASSLESGDNTDTQYF. In DNA form, the CDR3 reads TGTGCCAGCAGCTTAGAATCAGGGGACAACACAGATACGCAGTATTTT.

V and J are TRBV6-2 or TRBV6-3 and TRBJ2-5; the D is unclear. CDR1 MNHEY and CDR2 SVGEGT come from the germline V gene. The CDR3 is made up of 15 amino acids. The V gene lost 2 bases and the J gene lost 2 bases, with 12 bases spanning the gap. CDR3 sequence reads: CASSYVGIRQETQYF. In DNA form, the CDR3 reads TGTGCCAGCAGTTACGTAGGAATCCGGCAAGAGACCCAGTACTTC.

The chain joins TRBV18 to TRBJ2-5, with 7 positions matching TRBD1. CDR1 and CDR2 (germline): KGHSH, LQKENI. CDR3 length: 18 residues. Trimming cost V 2 bases and J 1 base; bases outside gene matches: 13. The DNA for the CDR3 is TGTGCCAGCTCACCAAAACGACAGGGTGGAGAGGCCCAAGAGACCCAGTACTTC. It translates to CASSPKRQGGEAQETQYF.

The chain couples TRBV6-5 to TRBJ2-3; maybe TRBD1 (6 bases). Germline V gene sequence: CDR1 MNHEY, CDR2 SVGAGI. The CDR3 covers 15 residues. The V end lost 2 bases, the J end lost 3 bases, and 12 bases lay between the germline ends. CDR3 coding DNA: TGTGCCAGCAGTTACGTGGGGGCCCGGACAGATACGCAGTATTTT. Amino acid sequence: CASSYVGARTDTQYF.

This chain joins TRBV19 and TRBJ2-7, with 10 bases lining up with TRBD2. The J call may be incorrect, as the DNA end agrees better with TRBJ2-5. There are 14 residues in the CDR3. Germline lookup yields CDR1 LNHDA and CDR2 SQIVND (reference sequence). The CDR3 reads CASGSSGLATTQYF. The CDR3 region has the DNA TGTGCCAGTGGATCCTCGGGACTAGCGACGACCCAGTACTTC.

J is TRBJ1-2 and V is TRBV5-1, with 7 bases lining up with TRBD1. Germline values: CDR1 SGHRS, CDR2 YFSETQ. The CDR3 loop spans 16 amino acids. V dropped 0 bases and J dropped 6; count of bases not matched to a gene: 11. The CDR3 is CASSLGDRQRTHGYTF. The CDR3 region has the DNA TGCGCCAGCAGCTTGGGGGACAGACAGAGAACCCATGGCTACACCTTC.